The rows below give T cell receptor beta chains drawn from one sample of a study of early T cells in non-severe SARS-CoV-2 infection. TCRdb called the 5' RACE reads again in MiXCR, with one record for every CDR3 protein. The sample lists 27,000 or so distinct CDR3 sequences, approximately 2.9% occurring once. The sequenced sample was whole blood. These receptors came from an adult who was a healthcare worker with PCR-confirmed SARS-CoV-2 infection or an uninfected control (not recorded which). Each CDR3 is given with its conserved first and last residue. D genes are given only for firm matches. Size is stated for part of the rows, as once, few or many counts, or as a class when the clone is expanded.

V gene	D gene	clone size	J gene	CDR3 protein	CDR3 DNA
TRBV4-1	TRBD1	many	TRBJ2-1	CASSQVPGTGQLAEQFF	TGCGCCAGCAGCCAAGTCCCCGGGACAGGGCAACTAGCAGAGCAGTTCTTC
TRBV18	-	few	TRBJ2-3	CASSPRMSDTQYF	TGTGCCAGCTCACCCCGCATGTCAGATACGCAGTATTTT
TRBV5-1	TRBD1	medium-sized	TRBJ2-4	CASSRRTGGIVKNIQYF	TGCGCCAGCAGCCGTCGGACAGGGGGCATTGTCAAAAACATTCAGTACTTC
TRBV30	TRBD1	many	TRBJ2-5	CAWSSDRLETQYF	TGTGCCTGGAGTTCGGACAGGTTAGAGACCCAGTACTTC
TRBV29-1	TRBD1	many	TRBJ1-5	CSVGQGVNQPQHF	TGCAGCGTTGGACAGGGAGTTAATCAGCCCCAGCATTTT
TRBV7-2	TRBD1	many	TRBJ1-4	CASSLDRGIGANEKLFF	TGTGCCAGCAGCTTAGACAGGGGGATAGGGGCTAATGAAAAACTGTTTTTT
TRBV29-1	TRBD1	many	TRBJ2-1	CSVEGRGQGLPEQFF	TGCAGCGTTGAAGGCCGGGGACAGGGGCTTCCTGAGCAGTTCTTC
TRBV12-3/TRBV12-4	-	-	TRBJ2-3	CASSLVTRSTDTQYF	TGTGCCAGCAGTTTAGTTACACGTAGCACAGATACGCAGTATTTT
TRBV3-1	-	many	TRBJ1-2	CASSQAEGYGYTF	TGTGCCAGCAGCCAAGCTGAGGGGTATGGCTACACCTTC
TRBV6-4	-	many	TRBJ1-1	CASSPLAGREAFF	TGTGCCAGCAGTCCCCTCGCCGGACGGGAAGCTTTCTTT
TRBV10-1	-	many	TRBJ2-5	CASSAAGQETQYF	TGCGCCAGCAGTGCGGCAGGGCAAGAGACCCAGTACTTC
TRBV29-1	TRBD1	many	TRBJ2-6	CSVDDRGRSGANVLTF	TGCAGCGTGGATGACAGGGGGCGGTCTGGGGCCAACGTCCTGACTTTC
TRBV5-4	TRBD2	-	TRBJ2-5	CASSRAGGGREETQYF	TGTGCCAGCAGCCGAGCGGGCGGGGGGCGCGAAGAGACCCAGTACTTC
TRBV6-4	-	many	TRBJ1-1	CASSDSIMGRLGEENTEAFF	TGTGCCAGCAGTGACTCTATAATGGGTCGGCTTGGGGAGGAGAACACTGAAGCTTTCTTT
TRBV4-2	TRBD1	many	TRBJ2-3	CASSHDDRGTDTQYF	TGTGCCAGCAGCCACGACGACAGGGGCACAGATACGCAGTATTTT
TRBV4-2	TRBD2	many	TRBJ2-2	CASSQDLAGGTTGELFF	TGTGCCAGCAGCCAGGACCTAGCGGGGGGCACCACCGGGGAGCTGTTTTTT
TRBV12-3/TRBV12-4	-	many	TRBJ2-6	CASSSPPGANVLTF	TGTGCCAGCAGTTCCCCCCCCGGGGCCAACGTCCTGACTTTC
TRBV2	TRBD1	many	TRBJ2-2	CASNWDRDPGELFF	TGTGCCAGCAATTGGGACAGGGATCCCGGGGAGCTGTTTTTT
TRBV18	-	many	TRBJ1-1	CASSPQGNTEAFF	TGTGCCAGCTCACCACAGGGGAACACTGAAGCTTTCTTT
TRBV30	-	many	TRBJ2-5	CAWSLPPETQYF	TGTGCCTGGAGTCTACCCCCAGAGACCCAGTACTTC
TRBV29-1	-	-	TRBJ1-1	CSVERGSEAFF	TGCAGCGTTGAACGTGGTTCTGAAGCTTTCTTT
TRBV20-1	-	many	TRBJ2-5	CSARVAGGGQETQYF	TGCAGTGCTAGAGTGGCAGGAGGGGGCCAAGAGACCCAGTACTTC
TRBV3-1	TRBD2	many	TRBJ2-2	CASSQEYGAGETGELFF	TGTGCCAGCAGCCAAGAATACGGAGCGGGGGAGACCGGGGAGCTGTTTTTT
TRBV5-1	-	many	TRBJ2-5	CASSTGETQYF	TGCGCCAGCAGCACCGGGGAGACCCAGTACTTC
TRBV25-1	-	many	TRBJ2-4	CASSDPSGGPAKNIQYF	TGTGCCAGCAGTGACCCTTCTGGGGGCCCAGCCAAAAACATTCAGTACTTC
TRBV2	-	many	TRBJ1-1	CASRAQGNEAFF	TGTGCCAGCAGGGCTCAGGGTAATGAAGCTTTCTTT
TRBV5-4	-	many	TRBJ1-2	CASSAGTRGLDGYTF	TGTGCCAGCAGCGCGGGGACCAGGGGCTTAGACGGCTACACCTTC